These 32 T cell receptor beta chains came from one sample sequenced in a study of neurological immune-mediated disorders. A single record per CDR3 protein comes from TCRdb applying MiXCR to the 5' RACE reads. The table records roughly 34,000 distinct CDR3 sequences, 4.6% of them present only once. The sequenced material came from PBMCs. These receptors were obtained from a young man in good health.

This clonotype was detected many times. The chain employs TRBV5-4 and TRBJ2-1, with TRBD2 matching over 12 bases. CDR1 SGHNT and CDR2 YYREEE come from the germline V gene (reference sequence). CDR3 length equals 16 residues. V lost 4 bases and J lost 4; bases outside the gene matches: 6. The CDR3 nucleotides read TGTGCCAGCAGCCCGGGCGGACTAGCGGGGTACAATGAGCAGTTCTTC. It yields the protein CASSPGGLAGYNEQFF. Full variable domain (outside the CDR3, taken from reference TRBV5-4 and TRBJ2-1): ETGVTQSPTHLIKTRGQQVTLRCSSQSGHNTVSWYQQALGQGPQFIFQYYREEENGRGNFPPRFSGLQFPNYSSELNVNALELDDSALYLCASSPGGLAGYNEQFFGPGTRLTVL.

This clonotype was seen repeatedly, ten times or more. V gene TRBV5-1 combines with J gene TRBJ2-7; 10 nucleotides match TRBD1. The CDR3 contains 12 residues. Germline V gene data show CDR1 as SGHRS and CDR2 as YFSETQ. Losses at the gene ends were 0 bases for V and 13 bases for J; bases not matched to a gene: 4. The CDR3 DNA reads as TGCGCCAGCAGCTTGGCCGGGACAGGGGACTACTTC. Translating gives CASSLAGTGDYF.

This clonotype was seen a handful of times. This sequence joins TRBV2 and TRBJ1-2, with D unresolved. Germline-derived CDR1 and CDR2 are SNHLY and FYNNEI. The ends were cut back, 0 bases at V and 4 bases at J, with 9 bases in the middle. The CDR3 runs 14 residues. The CDR3 DNA reads as TGTGCCAGCAGTGAAGCGCCGGGAGGCTATGGCTACACCTTC. This encodes CASSEAPGGYGYTF.

This clonotype was found many times. This rearrangement joins TRBV5-1 to TRBJ2-5, with D maybe TRBD1 (6 bases). Trimming stripped 0 bases from V and 3 bases from J, with 9 bases between. The V gene's germline CDR1 is SGHRS and CDR2 YFSETQ. The CDR3 consists of 14 residues. CDR3: CASSLGQGKETQYF. DNA of the CDR3: TGCGCCAGCAGCTTGGGGCAGGGGAAAGAGACCCAGTACTTC.

The table lists this clonotype with many counts. This chain links TRBV3-1 with TRBJ1-2; no firm D call. Germline CDR1 is LGHDT and CDR2 is YNNKEL (reference sequence). V was cut by 1 base and J by 8 bases, with 14 bases left in between. CDR3 length: 14 residues. The CDR3 bases are TGTGCCAGCAGCCAAGGGGTAGGGCCCTTCGGCTACACCTTC. Translation gives CASSQGVGPFGYTF.

This clonotype was detected many times. The chain combines TRBV5-1 with TRBJ2-3; TRBD1 matches at 9 bases. Germline CDR1 SGHRS, CDR2 YFSETQ. V lost 3 bases, J lost 3 bases, and 8 bases stayed unmatched. The CDR3 sequence is 16 residues long. The CDR3: CASSSAGQGITDTQYF. In DNA, the CDR3 is TGCGCCAGCAGCTCCGCGGGACAGGGCATTACAGATACGCAGTATTTT.

This clonotype was detected many times. The CDR3 loop reads CSATPQGRDTQYF. The CDR3 DNA is TGCAGTGCAACACCTCAGGGGCGAGATACGCAGTATTTT. The V call is TRBV20-1, the J call TRBJ2-3; tentative D call: TRBD1 (6 bases). V was shortened by 6 bases and J by 5 bases, with 15 bases between the two germline ends. This CDR3 has 13 residues. Germline loops: CDR1 DFQATT, CDR2 SNEGSKA (reference sequence).

The sample holds many counts of this clonotype. CDR3 sequence: CSASDNPRDTQYF. The CDR3 DNA sequence: TGCAGTGCTAGTGATAACCCAAGGGATACGCAGTATTTT. The J gene is TRBJ2-3, the V gene TRBV20-1; D is undetermined. The CDR3 is 13 amino acids. The germline gives CDR1 DFQATT, CDR2 SNEGSKA (reference sequence). V gave up 3 bases and J gave up 6 bases, with 13 bases separating them.

This clonotype was seen many times. CDR3 region: CASSPRQANYNEQFF. The CDR3 region has the DNA TGTGCCAGCAGCCCTCGACAGGCGAACTACAATGAGCAGTTCTTC. The rearrangement uses TRBV9 and TRBJ2-1, with TRBD1 as a possible D gene (6 bases). Trimming left V 4 bases short and J 3 bases short, with 14 bases between. From germline, CDR1 is SGDLS and CDR2 YYNGEE. The CDR3 totals 15 residues.

This clonotype was counted ten times or more. The V call is TRBV9, the J call TRBJ2-5, with TRBD2 matching 13 bases. V gave up 3 bases and J gave up 5 bases; unmatched junction bases: 19. The CDR3 extends over 20 amino acids. Germline V gives CDR1 SGDLS, CDR2 YYNGEE. CDR3 loop: CASSASGTSGAAGFYETQYF. The CDR3 region has the DNA TGTGCCAGCAGCGCCTCCGGGACTAGCGGGGCGGCGGGCTTCTACGAGACCCAGTACTTC.

This clonotype was observed at least ten times. The V and J genes are TRBV6-5 and TRBJ1-5, with 8 nucleotides matching TRBD1. Per the germline V gene, CDR1 is MNHEY and CDR2 is SVGAGI. The CDR3 totals 13 residues. V lost 6 bases and J lost 5; bases outside the gene matches: 3. CDR3 sequence reads: CASRQGEDQPQHF. DNA for the CDR3: TGTGCCAGCAGACAGGGGGAGGATCAGCCCCAGCATTTT.

This clonotype was observed at least ten times. The chain couples TRBV10-3 to TRBJ1-2, with TRBD1 matching 8 bases. Germline V lookup: CDR1 ENHRY, CDR2 SYGVKD. The CDR3 covers 15 residues. The J segment lost 4 bases and the V segment lost 6 bases, leaving 10 bases of the junction unmatched. The CDR3 DNA is TGTGCCATCAGCGAGCCTGACAGGGGAGGCTATGGCTACACCTTC. Amino acids: CAISEPDRGGYGYTF.

This clonotype was observed many times. The CDR3 loop is CASRSVGRNQPQHF. As DNA, the CDR3 is TGTGCCAGCAGATCCGTCGGCCGCAATCAGCCCCAGCATTTT. The chain employs TRBV6-5 and TRBJ1-5, with D unresolved. The length of the CDR3 is 14 residues. Germline values: CDR1 MNHEY, CDR2 SVGAGI. Trimming left V 6 bases short and J 2 bases short, with 11 bases between.

Notes on this clonotype: This may come from a read error, since a much larger clone is one base off. The chain uses TRBV6-4 and TRBJ1-1; D might be TRBD1 (5 bases). In germline, CDR1 is MRHNA, CDR2 SNTAGT. This CDR3 region has 13 residues. The CDR3 spells CTSSDRMNTEAFF. Here the CDR3 DNA reads TGTACCAGCAGTGACAGAATGAACACTGAAGCTTTCTTT.

Ten or more counts support this clonotype. The gene calls are TRBV10-3 and TRBJ2-5; TRBD2 is a possible D gene (6 bases). Germline values: CDR1 ENHRY, CDR2 SYGVKD. CDR3 length: 17 amino acids. Trimming stripped 3 bases from V and 5 bases from J, with 22 bases between. CDR3 coding DNA: TGTGCCATCAGTGATCTCCCTCAGGAGGGTGAGGGGGAGACCCAGTACTTC. It encodes CAISDLPQEGEGETQYF.

In its sample, this clonotype was seen many times. This chain links TRBV29-1 with TRBJ1-1, with TRBD1 as a possible D gene (6 bases). CDR3 size: 13 residues. V was pared by 5 bases and J by 5 bases, with 15 bases between. The germline gives CDR1 SQVTM, CDR2 ANQGSEA. The CDR3 bases are TGCAGCGTTCGGTCCCGGGGGCGGACTGAAGCTTTCTTT. This translates into CSVRSRGRTEAFF.

This clonotype was counted ten times or more. V gene TRBV5-1 combines with J gene TRBJ1-2, with D perhaps matching TRBD1 (6 bases). V was pared by 4 bases and J by 6 bases, with 16 bases between. This CDR3 has 14 residues. Looked up from germline, CDR1 is SGHRS and CDR2 is YFSETQ. The CDR3 region is CASSPIDPGDGYTF. CDR3 coding DNA: TGCGCCAGCAGCCCCATTGATCCAGGGGATGGCTACACCTTC.

This clonotype was picked up many times. V and J are TRBV28 and TRBJ2-3; either TRBD1 or TRBD2 may supply D (6 bases each). The CDR3 contains 17 residues. Per the germline V gene, CDR1 is MDHEN and CDR2 is SYDVKM. V was pared by 8 bases and J by 2 bases, with 23 bases between. The CDR3 DNA follows: TGTGCCAGCGATAGTTGGGGGGCCCAACAAATCACAGATACGCAGTATTTT. This gives the protein CASDSWGAQQITDTQYF.

This clonotype has ten or more counts. V usage is TRBV9 and J usage is TRBJ1-6, with D uncertain. Deletions cut 2 bases from V and 0 bases from J, with 3 bases between. This CDR3 contains 14 residues. Germline values: CDR1 SGDLS, CDR2 YYNGEE. The CDR3: CASSVHSYNSPLHF. The CDR3, as DNA: TGTGCCAGCAGCGTTCACTCCTATAATTCACCCCTCCACTTT.

This clonotype was seen repeatedly, ten times or more. This chain uses TRBV18 with TRBJ2-7; D possibly corresponds to TRBD1 (6 bases). The V gene's germline CDR1 is KGHSH and CDR2 LQKENI. Deletions cut 3 bases from V and 7 bases from J, with 13 bases between. This CDR3 region has 13 residues. The CDR3 DNA reads as TGTGCCAGCTCACCCCCCGCGCAGGGGGAGCAGTACTTC. It yields the protein CASSPPAQGEQYF.

This clonotype showed up many times. This chain links TRBV20-1 with TRBJ2-6; 7 bases agree with TRBD1. CDR1 is DFQATT and CDR2 is SNEGSKA in the germline V gene (reference sequence). The CDR3 runs to 17 residues. Trimming cost V 0 bases and J 1 base; bases outside gene matches: 6. CDR3 sequence: CSAREPGQRSGANVLTF. The CDR3 nucleotides read TGCAGTGCTAGAGAACCGGGACAGCGATCTGGGGCCAACGTCCTGACTTTC.

In this sample, this clonotype turned up many times. The V call is TRBV7-2, the J call TRBJ1-1; no clear D. The CDR3 length is 13 residues. The V end lost 4 bases, the J end lost 5 bases, and 11 bases lay between the germline ends. Germline V gene sequence: CDR1 SGHTA, CDR2 FQGNSA. CDR3 coding DNA: TGTGCCAGCAGCTCAACGGTCGCAACTGAAGCTTTCTTT. This sequence encodes CASSSTVATEAFF. The full variable domain, completed using reference TRBV7-2 and TRBJ1-1, is GAGVSQSPSNKVTEKGKDVELRCDPISGHTALYWYRQSLGQGLEFLIYFQGNSAPDKSGLPSDRFSAERTGGSVSTLTIQRTQQEDSAVYLCASSSTVATEAFFGQGTRLTVV.

This clonotype came up many times. The chain combines TRBV7-2 with TRBJ2-1; no clear D. V lost 5 bases and J lost 6, with 8 bases in between. The germline V gene has CDR1 SGHTA and CDR2 FQGNSA. The CDR3 totals 12 residues. The CDR3 sequence: CASSPASNEQFF. The DNA for the CDR3 is TGTGCCAGCAGCCCAGCTAGCAATGAGCAGTTCTTC.

This clonotype has a count of ten or more. V usage is TRBV20-1 and J usage is TRBJ2-7; 8 bases are shared with TRBD2. The CDR3 loop spans 14 amino acids. Per the germline V gene, CDR1 is DFQATT and CDR2 is SNEGSKA (reference sequence). J gave up 3 bases and V 6 bases, and 10 bases lay outside the gene matches. CDR3 loop: CSAVGSGDLYEQYF. The CDR3 nucleotides are TGCAGTGCCGTTGGTAGCGGGGACCTCTACGAGCAGTACTTC.

This clonotype was detected many times. The CDR3 DNA sequence: TGCGCCAGCAGGCTAGCGGGGTCAGATACGCAGTATTTT. It codes for CASRLAGSDTQYF. The gene calls are TRBV5-1 and TRBJ2-3; 9 bases are a match to TRBD2. The germline CDR1 and CDR2 sequences are SGHRS and YFSETQ. CDR3 length: 13 amino acids. The trim removed 5 bases at V and 4 bases at J, leaving 2 bases unmatched.

Ten or more counts support this clonotype. The CDR3 sequence: CASSLGSGNTIYF. The CDR3 region has the DNA TGTGCCAGCAGCTTAGGGTCGGGAAACACCATATATTTT. V and J are TRBV7-9 and TRBJ1-3; unclear D gene. CDR1 and CDR2 from the germline V gene are SEHNR and FQNEAQ (reference sequence). Trimming removed 1 base from V and 4 bases from J, with 5 bases in between. This CDR3 has 13 amino acids.

This clonotype was seen at least ten times. The chain combines TRBV5-1 with TRBJ2-7; no reliable D call. V was pared by 0 bases and J by 2 bases, with 9 bases between. CDR3 length: 14 residues. Germline V gene data show CDR1 as SGHRS and CDR2 as YFSETQ. The CDR3: CASSLGYYPYEQYF. CDR3 DNA sequence: TGCGCCAGCAGCTTGGGTTACTACCCCTACGAGCAGTACTTC.

The table lists this clonotype with many counts. The CDR3 reads CSAKEGVLEQHF. In DNA, the CDR3 is TGCAGTGCTAAAGAAGGGGTCCTCGAGCAGCATTTT. The chain is built from TRBV20-1 and TRBJ1-5, with a possible D match to TRBD1 (5 bases). The CDR3 sequence is 12 residues long. V shed 4 bases and J shed 13 bases, with 17 bases lying between them. The germline V gene encodes CDR1 DFQATT and CDR2 SNEGSKA (reference sequence).

This clonotype was detected many times. The chain links TRBV29-1 to TRBJ1-2, with D unclear. The germline V and J ends were trimmed by 6 bases and 0 bases, with 11 bases remaining between them. The CDR3 sequence is 13 residues long. Germline V gene sequence: CDR1 SQVTM, CDR2 ANQGSEA. This CDR3 reads CSVSSKANYGYTF. The CDR3 DNA is TGCAGCGTCTCCTCCAAAGCTAACTATGGCTACACCTTC.

This clonotype was picked up many times. The chain joins TRBV5-1 to TRBJ2-1; 11 bases are a match to TRBD2. Germline CDR1 and CDR2: SGHRS and YFSETQ. The CDR3 totals 16 residues. After removal of 5 bases from V and 5 bases from J, the junction contained 9 bases not matched to a gene. CDR3 sequence: CASSPTTSGDHNEQFF. The CDR3 DNA reads as TGCGCCAGCAGTCCTACGACTAGCGGGGACCACAATGAGCAGTTCTTC.

This clonotype was found many times. This sequence joins TRBV6-5 and TRBJ2-7, with 10 bases aligning to TRBD1. The CDR3 contains 14 residues. Germline CDR1 is MNHEY and CDR2 is SVGAGI. V gave up 5 bases and J gave up 4 bases; unmatched junction bases: 5. The CDR3 nucleotides are TGTGCCAGCAGTCGGGACAGGGGCGGATACGAGCAGTACTTC. It specifies CASSRDRGGYEQYF.

This clonotype occurred many times. This rearrangement joins TRBV4-2 to TRBJ2-5, with D maybe TRBD2 (5 bases). V was clipped by 0 bases and J by 4 bases, with 12 bases between them. There are 15 residues in the CDR3. Germline V CDR1 and CDR2: LGHNA, YNFKEQ. As DNA, the CDR3 is TGTGCCAGCAGCCAAGATTTACGGGGTACAGAGACCCAGTACTTC. Protein sequence: CASSQDLRGTETQYF.